This entry lists 12 T cell receptor beta chains sequenced from one sample in a study of cytomegalovirus exposure and HLA in healthy donors (dated by TCRdb to 2017 to 2019). Library preparation used the immunoSEQ multiplex PCR assay. For the multiplex PCR, a mixture combining 60 forward primers for TCR Vbeta segments and 13 reverse primers for TCR Jbeta segments was used. TCRdb took over this immuneACCESS table, retaining in-frame rearrangements with V and J assigned. Such tables are incomplete; in checked studies, under half of the missing clones stem from an unresolved V gene, and the remainder is unexplained. A total of roughly 150,000 clones appear in this sample, roughly four fifths of them only once. 2.5% to 3.5% of the sample lies in the top ten. The sequenced material came from PBMCs. Receptors were obtained from a woman between 50 and 59 years old in good health and CMV-seropositive.

The gene calls are TRBV5-1 and TRBJ2-5, with a possible D match to TRBD1 (6 bases). Germline CDR1 and CDR2: SGHRS and YFSETQ. The CDR3 length is 15 residues. Trimming stripped 3 bases from V and 5 bases from J, with 17 bases between. In DNA, the CDR3 is TGCGCCAGCAGCTACGCCGGGACACCGGGGGAGACCCAGTACTTC. This sequence encodes CASSYAGTPGETQYF.

V is TRBV5-1 and J is TRBJ1-2; 10 positions match TRBD1. V lost 4 bases to trimming and J lost 6 bases; unmatched junction nucleotides: 6. The germline gives CDR1 SGHRS, CDR2 YFSETQ. The CDR3 extends over 14 amino acids. The CDR3 bases are TGCGCCAGCAGCCCCCTAGGACAGGGGGATGGCTACACCTTC. It is translated as CASSPLGQGDGYTF.

J is TRBJ2-5 and V is TRBV13, with 8 bases fitting TRBD2. The trim removed 5 bases at V and 3 bases at J, leaving 8 bases unmatched. Germline loops: CDR1 PRHDT, CDR2 FYEKMQ (reference sequence). The CDR3 contains 15 residues. The CDR3 spells CASSLRGAQKETQYF. In DNA form, the CDR3 reads TGTGCCAGCAGCCTGCGGGGGGCGCAAAAAGAGACCCAGTACTTC.

The gene calls are TRBV6-5 and TRBJ2-5, with 10 bases lining up with TRBD2. V was pared by 2 bases and J by 4 bases, with 7 bases of the junction left unmatched. Germline CDR1 is MNHEY and CDR2 is SVGAGI. CDR3 length: 16 residues. In DNA, the CDR3 is TGTGCCAGCAGTTACGTTTCTAGCGGGGGTGCAGAGACCCAGTACTTC. It translates to CASSYVSSGGAETQYF.

The rearrangement links TRBV5-1 to TRBJ2-5, with 8 bases that match TRBD1. Germline CDR1 is SGHRS and CDR2 is YFSETQ. With V trimmed by 8 bases and J by 2 bases, 2 bases remained unmatched. The CDR3 has 12 residues. The DNA of the CDR3 is TGCGCCAGAAGGACAGGGCAAGAGACCCAGTACTTC. Its protein product is CARRTGQETQYF.

This clone was counted between two and nine times. The chain couples TRBV6-5 to TRBJ1-1; TRBD1 agrees at 7 bases. Trimming removed 6 bases from V and 8 bases from J; junction bases left unmatched: 12. This CDR3 spans 14 amino acids. In germline, CDR1 is MNHEY, CDR2 SVGAGI. The CDR3 sequence: CASSGEKTGSEAFF. The CDR3 bases are TGTGCCAGCAGCGGGGAGAAGACAGGGTCCGAAGCTTTCTTT.

The gene calls are TRBV6-1 and TRBJ2-3; TRBD1 matches 7 bases. The CDR3 length is 15 residues. Germline V gene sequence: CDR1 MNHNS, CDR2 SASEGT. V dropped 3 bases and J dropped 2; count of bases not matched to a gene: 5. The CDR3 DNA reads TGTGCCAGCAGTGACGTCGGGACAGCCACAGATACGCAGTATTTT. Translating gives CASSDVGTATDTQYF.

Only a few counts were recorded for this clone. An end of the junction differs from the germline gene, which may be a read error. The chain combines TRBV7-8 with TRBJ1-1; TRBD1 matches 12 bases. The CDR3 has 18 amino acids. Germline V gene sequence: CDR1 SGHVS, CDR2 FQNEAQ. In DNA form, the CDR3 reads TGTGCCAGCAGCCTACGGGACAGGGGGCCCGCGAGGAACCCTGAAGCTTTCTTT. Its protein is CASSLRDRGPARNPEAFF.

The V and J genes are TRBV7-2 and TRBJ2-2; no reliable D call. There are 14 residues in the CDR3. Germline CDR1 is SGHTA and CDR2 is FQGNSA. V was cut by 3 bases and J by 3 bases, with 8 bases left in between. This chain's CDR3 is CASSFRRHTGELFF. In DNA form, the CDR3 reads TGTGCCAGCAGCTTCCGGCGGCACACCGGGGAGCTGTTTTTT.

Only a few counts were recorded for this clone. The V gene is TRBV7-9, the J gene TRBJ1-1; unclear D gene. This CDR3 region has 12 residues. Deletions cut 7 bases from V and 3 bases from J, with 9 bases between. Germline V CDR1 and CDR2: SEHNR, FQNEAQ (reference sequence). The CDR3 protein is CASILADTEAFF. CDR3 in DNA: TGTGCCAGCATACTTGCGGACACTGAAGCTTTCTTT.

This clone was detected a few times. The chain is built from TRBV28 and TRBJ2-3; D is possibly TRBD1 (7 bases). This CDR3 region has 13 residues. V lost 4 bases to trimming and J lost 6 bases, with 11 bases between them. The germline V gene encodes CDR1 MDHEN and CDR2 SYDVKM. The CDR3: CASSSRGADTQYF. Here the CDR3 DNA reads TGTGCCAGCAGTTCCAGGGGGGCGGATACGCAGTATTTT. Together with reference TRBV28 and TRBJ2-3, the CDR3 gives the full variable domain: DVKVTQSSRYLVKRTGEKVFLECVQDMDHENMFWYRQDPGLGLRLIYFSYDVKMKEKGDIPEGYSVSREKKERFSLILESASTNQTSMYLCASSSRGADTQYFGPGTRLTVL.

The DNA of the CDR3 is TGTGCCAGCAGCTTCCAGCAGGGCCAAGAGACCCAGTACTTC. It codes for CASSFQQGQETQYF. V usage is TRBV5-6 and J usage is TRBJ2-5; the D gene is possibly TRBD1 (5 bases). V was cut by 2 bases and J by 1 base, with 9 bases left in between. CDR3 length: 14 amino acids. Germline values: CDR1 SGHDT, CDR2 YYEEEE.